This TCR beta chain originates from a study of T cell responses to AZD1222 COVID-19 vaccine. Assay used: immunoSEQ multiplex PCR; TCRdb lists only in-frame clones, some missing. The data hold fewer than 110,000 clones, with about nine tenths observed a single time. This clone appeared a few times. The TCR comes from an adult who received the AZD1222 COVID-19 vaccine. The specimen comprised peripheral blood, sampled 28 days after the second AZD1222 dose.

The CDR3 coding sequence is TGCGCCAGCAGCTTCGGGACAGGGAGTCTTGGCTACACCTTC. It codes for CASSFGTGSLGYTF. The chain joins TRBV5-1 to TRBJ1-2, with 9 positions matching TRBD1. CDR1 is SGHRS, CDR2 YFSETQ, per germline. The V gene end was trimmed by 2 bases and the J gene end by 7 bases; junction bases not matched to a gene: 6. There are 14 residues in the CDR3.